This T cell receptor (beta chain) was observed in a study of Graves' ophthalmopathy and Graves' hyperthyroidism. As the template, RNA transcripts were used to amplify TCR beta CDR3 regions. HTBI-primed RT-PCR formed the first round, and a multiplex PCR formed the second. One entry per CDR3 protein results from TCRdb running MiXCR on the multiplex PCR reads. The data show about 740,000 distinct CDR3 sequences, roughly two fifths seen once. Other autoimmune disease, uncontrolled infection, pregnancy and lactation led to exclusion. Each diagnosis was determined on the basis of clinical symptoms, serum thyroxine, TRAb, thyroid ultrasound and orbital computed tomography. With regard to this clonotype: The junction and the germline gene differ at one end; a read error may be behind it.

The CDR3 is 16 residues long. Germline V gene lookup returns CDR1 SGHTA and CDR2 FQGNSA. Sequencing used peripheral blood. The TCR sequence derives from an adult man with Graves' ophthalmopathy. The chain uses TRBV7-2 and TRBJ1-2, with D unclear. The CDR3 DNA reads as TGCGCCAGCAGCCAACCTGCCAGACTCCGACATTATGGCTACACCTTC. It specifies CASSQPARLRHYGYTF.